The 17 T cell receptor beta chains below were found in one sample sequenced in a study of regulatory T cells in long-lasting Graves disease. Arm-PCR of CDR3 regions and iRepertoire HTBI primers were the basis on which TCR beta libraries were built. Using its own MiXCR run on the multiplex PCR reads, TCRdb lists one record per CDR3 protein. The sample holds 700,000 or so distinct CDR3 sequences, approximately 31% seen once. The time point: persistent/refractory GD, antithyroid drugs over 5 years with positive TRAb. After RNA was extracted from PBMCs, the TCR library was made from it. The material sequenced was peripheral blood mononuclear cells (PBMCs), taken when the disease was refractory, from a patient treated with antithyroid drugs. These receptors came from a female donor with Graves disease.

This chain connects TRBV5-1 to TRBJ2-5, with 9 bases aligning to TRBD2. With V trimmed by 4 bases and J by 9 bases, 16 bases remained unmatched. In germline, CDR1 is SGHRS, CDR2 YFSETQ. The CDR3 has 16 amino acids. This CDR3 is CASSPRDSGGRAAQYF. The CDR3 region has the DNA TGCGCCAGCAGCCCCCGGGATAGCGGGGGAAGAGCGGCCCAGTACTTC. Complete variable domain (other parts from reference TRBV5-1 and TRBJ2-5): KAGVTQTPRYLIKTRGQQVTLSCSPISGHRSVSWYQQTPGQGLQFLFEYFSETQRNKGNFPGRFSGRQFSNSRSEMNVSTLELGDSALYLCASSPRDSGGRAAQYFGPGTRLLVL.

This clonotype appeared a few times. J is TRBJ2-3 and V is TRBV19; 16 nucleotides line up with TRBD2. With V trimmed by 3 bases and J by 4 bases, 7 bases remained unmatched. CDR1 is LNHDA and CDR2 is SQIVND in the germline V gene (reference sequence). The CDR3 has 18 amino acids. The CDR3, as DNA: TGTGCCAGTAGTATGCCCCCGGGACTAGCGGGAGGGGCAGATACGCAGTATTTT. It encodes CASSMPPGLAGGADTQYF.

This clonotype occurred many times. The chain employs TRBV27 and TRBJ2-7; TRBD2 aligns across 8 bases. CDR1 and CDR2 (germline): MNHEY, SMNVEV (reference sequence). The V and J ends lost 7 bases and 0 bases, in that order; junction bases with no gene match: 8. This CDR3 spans 15 amino acids. The CDR3 loop is CASKPGLGSSYEQYF. DNA for the CDR3: TGTGCCAGCAAACCGGGACTAGGGAGCTCCTACGAGCAGTACTTC.

This clonotype was seen ten or more times. V gene TRBV7-2 combines with J gene TRBJ1-1; 10 bases fit TRBD1. With V trimmed by 5 bases and J by 12 bases, 9 bases remained unmatched. The germline V gene has CDR1 SGHTA and CDR2 FQGNSA. The CDR3 extends over 13 amino acids. Here the CDR3 DNA reads TGTGCCAGCAGCCTTCAGCCGGGACAGGGGACTTTCTTT. Translated, it gives CASSLQPGQGTFF.

The chain is built from TRBV10-3 and TRBJ2-3; tentatively, D is TRBD2 (7 bases). This CDR3 spans 16 amino acids. In germline, CDR1 is ENHRY, CDR2 SYGVKD. V gave up 10 bases and J gave up 2 bases, with 22 bases separating them. The CDR3 reads CATVPGGGTFTDTQYF. CDR3 coding DNA: TGTGCCACGGTACCGGGGGGCGGAACCTTCACAGATACGCAGTATTTT.

This clonotype was detected ten times or more. This chain joins TRBV28 and TRBJ1-2; D unresolved. Trimming stripped 6 bases from V and 8 bases from J, with 10 bases between. CDR1 is MDHEN, CDR2 SYDVKM, per germline. This CDR3 contains 11 residues. In DNA form, the CDR3 reads TGTGCCAGCAGAACCCGGCTAGGCTACACCTTC. It is translated as CASRTRLGYTF.

V and J are TRBV19 and TRBJ1-2, with TRBD1 matching 8 bases. The V segment lost 5 bases and the J segment 4 bases; nucleotides outside the gene matches: 12. The germline CDR1 and CDR2 sequences are LNHDA and SQIVND (reference sequence). The CDR3 has 16 residues. The CDR3, as DNA: TGTGCCAGTAGTCCTGGGCCGGGACAGGACCGCTATGGCTACACCTTC. Translating it yields CASSPGPGQDRYGYTF.

In this sample, this clonotype turned up many times. The chain uses TRBV29-1 and TRBJ1-1; a possible D gene is TRBD1 (6 bases). This CDR3 spans 14 amino acids. The germline V gene encodes CDR1 SQVTM and CDR2 ANQGSEA. V was trimmed by 3 bases and J by 3 bases, leaving 14 bases between them. For the CDR3, the DNA is TGCAGCGTTGATGGGGGGGCGGTGGACACTGAAGCTTTCTTT. It yields the protein CSVDGGAVDTEAFF. Complete variable domain (other parts from reference TRBV29-1 and TRBJ1-1): SAVISQKPSRDICQRGTSLTIQCQVDSQVTMMFWYRQQPGQSLTLIATANQGSEATYESGFVIDKFPISRPNLTFSTLTVSNMSPEDSSIYLCSVDGGAVDTEAFFGQGTRLTVV.

The CDR3, as DNA: TGTGCCAGCAGGGCCGGGACAGGGTCTGGAAACACCATATATTTT. Translated: CASRAGTGSGNTIYF. This sequence joins TRBV12-3 or TRBV12-4 and TRBJ1-3; 9 bases line up with TRBD1. V lost 6 bases to trimming and J lost 1 base; unmatched junction nucleotides: 4. CDR3 length equals 15 residues.

This clonotype was seen only a few times. The V and J genes are TRBV11-2 and TRBJ2-7, with a weak D call TRBD2 (6 bases). The V gene lost 5 bases and the J gene lost 0 bases, with 14 bases spanning the gap. CDR1 is SGHAT and CDR2 is FQNNGV in the germline V gene. This CDR3 is 15 amino acids long. CDR3 loop: CASSITAGGSYEQYF. The CDR3 DNA reads as TGTGCCAGCAGCATCACGGCCGGGGGCTCCTACGAGCAGTACTTC.

Points on this clonotype: Possible read error: a much larger clone is one base away. CDR3 coding DNA: TGTGCCAGCAGCGAGGGCCGCACCTATAATTCACCCCTCCACTTT. Translating it yields CASSEGRTYNSPLHF. The rearrangement uses TRBV27 and TRBJ1-6, with D uncertain. V lost 6 bases and J 2 bases, leaving 11 bases between the germline ends. The CDR3 runs 15 residues. Germline V gene sequence: CDR1 MNHEY, CDR2 SMNVEV (reference sequence).

This clonotype was observed many times. This chain uses TRBV6-2 or TRBV6-3 with TRBJ1-2; D call uncertain. The CDR3 is made up of 14 amino acids. CDR1 MNHEY and CDR2 SVGEGT come from the germline V gene. Trimming took 5 bases from V and 8 from J, leaving 18 bases between them. Here the CDR3 DNA reads TGTGCCAGCAGTGAAGTCCGCGGACTCACCGGCTACACCTTC. Translating gives CASSEVRGLTGYTF.

Here the CDR3 reads CASSLYSGPEAFF. The CDR3 DNA is TGCGCCAGCAGCTTGTATTCTGGCCCTGAAGCTTTCTTT. This chain joins TRBV5-1 and TRBJ1-1; D call uncertain. The CDR3 extends over 13 amino acids. Trimming took off 1 base at V and 6 bases at J, with 10 bases between the two ends. Germline CDR1 reads SGHRS; CDR2 reads YFSETQ. Together with reference TRBV5-1 and TRBJ1-1, the CDR3 gives the full variable domain: KAGVTQTPRYLIKTRGQQVTLSCSPISGHRSVSWYQQTPGQGLQFLFEYFSETQRNKGNFPGRFSGRQFSNSRSEMNVSTLELGDSALYLCASSLYSGPEAFFGQGTRLTVV.

This clonotype was counted at least ten times. Relative to the germline gene, one junction end is altered; a read error may explain this. The rearrangement links TRBV7-3 to TRBJ1-1; D is ambiguous. The CDR3 loop spans 16 amino acids. Germline V gene data show CDR1 as SGHTA and CDR2 as FQGTGA. The CDR3: CASSPLMGSMNTEAFF. Written as DNA, the CDR3 is TGCGCCAGCAGCCCTTTAATGGGCAGCATGAACACTGAAGCTTTCTTT.

This clonotype turned up a few times. The rearrangement links TRBV20-1 to TRBJ1-2; tentatively, D is TRBD1 (6 bases). This CDR3 comprises 14 residues. The V end was cut by 2 bases, the J end by 6 bases, with 16 bases between. Germline lookup yields CDR1 DFQATT and CDR2 SNEGSKA (reference sequence). The CDR3: CSARLQGTGDGYTF. The DNA of the CDR3 is TGCAGTGCTAGACTACAGGGAACCGGGGATGGCTACACCTTC.

This chain joins TRBV20-1 and TRBJ2-5; D is uncertain. The CDR3 length is 10 residues. Trimming shortened V by 6 bases and J by 5 bases, and 7 bases separated the two germline ends. Germline CDR1 is DFQATT and CDR2 is SNEGSKA (reference sequence). The CDR3 nucleotides are TGCAGTGCGGCTGCGGAGACCCAGTACTTC. Amino acids: CSAAAETQYF.

The chain carries TRBV30 and TRBJ1-4; the match to TRBD1 covers 10 bases. Germline trimming cut 3 bases from V and 7 bases from J; bases unmatched to any gene: 5. The CDR3 has 14 residues. Germline-derived CDR1 and CDR2 are GTSNPN and SVGIG (reference sequence). The CDR3 DNA reads TGTGCCTGGAGCTATGACAGGGGGCGTGAAAAACTGTTTTTT. It codes for CAWSYDRGREKLFF.